Listed below are T cell receptor beta chains from one sample, sequenced in a study of blood T cell repertoires in COVID-19. Some clones are missing from TCRdb's copy, which holds only in-frame ones; the method was immunoSEQ multiplex PCR. Seen here are about 160,000 clones, approximately 86% observed once, and the top ten hold 7%. Sample: peripheral blood. Receptors originate from a woman between 40 and 55 years old with COVID-19, enrolled during active disease. The CDR3 runs from the conserved cysteine through the conserved F or W. The D gene is left open where the match is weak. Size tells how often a clone was seen (once, few, many) or the class of an expanded clone, and some rows leave it out.

size: -
V: TRBV5-5
J: TRBJ2-2
D: -
CDR3: CASSLSGNRDTGELFF
DNA: TGTGCCAGCAGCTTGTCGGGGAATAGGGACACCGGGGAGCTGTTTTTT

size: -
V: TRBV5-1
J: TRBJ2-1
D: TRBD2
CDR3: CASSLGPTSGKNEQFF
DNA: TGCGCCAGCAGCTTGGGACCCACTAGCGGGAAGAATGAGCAGTTCTTC

size: few
V: TRBV4-1
J: TRBJ1-6
D: -
CDR3: CASSQDSAFLPLHF
DNA: TGCGCCAGCAGCCAAGATAGCGCATTTTTACCCCTCCACTTT

size: -
V: TRBV27
J: TRBJ2-5
D: -
CDR3: CASSRRQTQETQYF
DNA: TGTGCCAGCAGTCGTCGACAGACACAAGAGACCCAGTACTTC

size: -
V: TRBV11-1
J: TRBJ1-1
D: -
CDR3: CASSLNSEAFF
DNA: TGTGCCAGCAGCCTAAACTCGGAAGCTTTCTTT

size: -
V: TRBV19
J: TRBJ1-2
D: TRBD1
CDR3: CASSINRGLGYTF
DNA: TGTGCCAGTAGTATAAACAGGGGATTGGGCTACACCTTC

size: -
V: TRBV16
J: TRBJ1-4
D: -
CDR3: CASSLGGINEKLFF
DNA: TGTGCCAGCAGCTTAGGCGGAATAAATGAAAAACTGTTTTTT

size: -
V: TRBV29-1
J: TRBJ2-2
D: -
CDR3: CSVRPSGTAPTGELFF
DNA: TGCAGCGTACGACCGAGCGGTACAGCTCCCACCGGGGAGCTGTTTTTT

size: -
V: TRBV15
J: TRBJ1-2
D: -
CDR3: CATSRGVARSGGYTF
DNA: TGTGCCACCAGCAGAGGGGTAGCCAGGAGCGGTGGCTACACCTTC

size: few
V: TRBV20-1
J: TRBJ2-7
D: -
CDR3: CSASEIDEQYF
DNA: TGCAGCGCTAGTGAAATCGACGAGCAGTACTTC

size: -
V: TRBV7-3
J: TRBJ2-5
D: -
CDR3: CASSGGGGGETQYF
DNA: TGTGCCAGCAGCGGTGGGGGAGGAGGAGAGACCCAGTACTTC

size: -
V: TRBV7-9
J: TRBJ2-7
D: -
CDR3: CASSFGSYEQYF
DNA: TGTGCCAGCAGCTTCGGGAGTTACGAGCAGTACTTC

size: -
V: TRBV7-9
J: TRBJ2-6
D: -
CDR3: CASSLTAGANVLTF
DNA: TGTGCCAGCAGCTTAACGGCTGGGGCCAACGTCCTGACTTTC

size: -
V: TRBV7-9
J: TRBJ2-1
D: -
CDR3: CASSLSGGRYNEQFF
DNA: TGTGCCAGCAGCTTATCAGGGGGGAGGTACAATGAGCAGTTCTTC

size: -
V: TRBV30
J: TRBJ2-7
D: TRBD2
CDR3: CAWIVAGGAEQYF
DNA: TGTGCCTGGATAGTGGCGGGAGGCGCCGAGCAGTACTTC

size: -
V: TRBV9
J: TRBJ1-5
D: -
CDR3: CASSFSTGWNQPQHF
DNA: TGTGCCAGCAGCTTTAGCACGGGATGGAATCAGCCCCAGCATTTT

size: -
V: TRBV2
J: TRBJ1-5
D: -
CDR3: CASSERGNSNQPQHF
DNA: TGTGCCAGCAGTGAACGGGGGAATAGCAATCAGCCCCAGCATTTT

size: -
V: TRBV5-4
J: TRBJ2-5
D: TRBD2
CDR3: CASSLDGGETQYF
DNA: TGTGCCAGCAGCCTGGACGGGGGGGAGACCCAGTACTTC

size: -
V: TRBV4-2
J: TRBJ1-1
D: -
CDR3: CASSRGDSENTEAFF
DNA: TGTGCCAGCAGCCGAGGGGACTCAGAGAACACTGAAGCTTTCTTT

size: -
V: TRBV18
J: TRBJ2-5
D: -
CDR3: CASSPRRGETQYF
DNA: TGTGCCAGCTCACCGAGAAGGGGGGAGACCCAGTACTTC

size: -
V: TRBV10-3
J: TRBJ1-5
D: -
CDR3: CAISERGGSNQPQHF
DNA: TGTGCCATCAGCGAGAGGGGGGGTAGCAATCAGCCCCAGCATTTT

size: -
V: TRBV2
J: TRBJ2-3
D: TRBD2
CDR3: CASSVMGTGRDTQYF
DNA: TGTGCCAGCAGTGTAATGGGGACCGGGAGGGATACGCAGTATTTT

size: -
V: TRBV18
J: TRBJ2-2
D: -
CDR3: CASSRGLTGELFF
DNA: TGTGCCAGCTCACGGGGACTCACCGGGGAGCTGTTTTTT

size: many
V: TRBV6-1
J: TRBJ1-5
D: TRBD1
CDR3: CASSERTGEGQPQHF
DNA: TGTGCCAGCAGTGAAAGGACAGGGGAGGGTCAGCCCCAGCATTTT

size: -
V: TRBV6-2/TRBV6-3
J: TRBJ2-3
D: TRBD2
CDR3: CASSYPGTSGWGDTQYF
DNA: TGTGCCAGCAGTTACCCCGGGACTAGCGGCTGGGGAGATACGCAGTATTTT

size: -
V: TRBV13
J: TRBJ1-2
D: -
CDR3: CASSLDSYGYTF
DNA: TGTGCCAGCAGCTTAGACAGCTATGGCTACACCTTC

size: -
V: TRBV27
J: TRBJ2-1
D: -
CDR3: CASSPRQSSYNEQFF
DNA: TGTGCCAGCAGTCCCCGACAGAGCTCCTACAATGAGCAGTTCTTC

size: few
V: TRBV6-5
J: TRBJ1-5
D: TRBD1
CDR3: CASRTGVTQPQHF
DNA: TGTGCCAGCAGAACAGGGGTTACTCAGCCCCAGCATTTT

size: -
V: TRBV2
J: TRBJ2-3
D: TRBD1
CDR3: CASSKGQGVGDTQYF
DNA: TGTGCCAGCAGTAAGGGACAGGGGGTCGGAGATACGCAGTATTTT

size: -
V: TRBV2
J: TRBJ2-6
D: -
CDR3: CASSDRGAGANVLTF
DNA: TGTGCCAGCAGTGATCGCGGGGCTGGGGCCAACGTCCTGACTTTC

size: -
V: TRBV7-9
J: TRBJ1-3
D: TRBD1
CDR3: CASSPGQGSSGNTIYF
DNA: TGTGCCAGCAGCCCTGGACAGGGGAGCTCTGGAAACACCATATATTTT

size: -
V: TRBV13
J: TRBJ2-1
D: TRBD2
CDR3: CASSPDSGSSYNEQFF
DNA: TGTGCCAGCAGCCCCGATAGCGGGAGCTCCTACAATGAGCAGTTCTTC

size: once
V: TRBV20-1
J: TRBJ1-2
D: -
CDR3: CSASQYYGYTF
DNA: TGCAGTGCTAGTCAGTACTATGGCTACACCTTC

size: -
V: TRBV5-1
J: TRBJ2-3
D: TRBD2
CDR3: CASRLLAVLTDTQYF
DNA: TGCGCCAGCAGGTTGCTAGCGGTGCTCACAGATACGCAGTATTTT

size: -
V: TRBV3-1/TRBV3-2
J: TRBJ1-6
D: TRBD1
CDR3: CASSPLTGGDSPLHF
DNA: TGTGCCAGCAGTCCGTTAACAGGGGGGGATTCACCCCTCCACTTT

size: many
V: TRBV18
J: TRBJ1-5
D: TRBD1
CDR3: CASSPGQGGNQPQHF
DNA: TGTGCCAGCTCACCGGGACAGGGAGGCAATCAGCCCCAGCATTTT

size: -
V: TRBV5-1
J: TRBJ2-1
D: TRBD2
CDR3: CASSFGGSYNEQFF
DNA: TGCGCCAGCAGCTTCGGGGGGTCCTACAATGAGCAGTTCTTC

size: -
V: TRBV30
J: TRBJ2-1
D: TRBD1
CDR3: CASTWAGGYEQFF
DNA: TGTGCCTCAACCTGGGCAGGGGGCTATGAGCAGTTCTTC

size: -
V: TRBV7-6
J: TRBJ1-4
D: -
CDR3: CASSSTHSGSVNEKLFF
DNA: TGTGCCAGCAGCTCCACTCATTCGGGGTCCGTTAATGAAAAACTGTTTTTT

size: once
V: TRBV6-5
J: TRBJ1-4
D: TRBD1
CDR3: CASRVNRGPNEKLFF
DNA: TGTGCCAGCCGCGTGAACAGGGGTCCCAATGAAAAACTGTTTTTT

size: -
V: TRBV27
J: TRBJ2-4
D: -
CDR3: CASSLDSGNIQYF
DNA: TGTGCCAGCAGTTTGGATTCGGGAAACATTCAGTACTTC

size: -
V: TRBV19
J: TRBJ2-6
D: TRBD1
CDR3: CASTRTGAGANVLTF
DNA: TGTGCCAGCACCCGGACAGGGGCTGGGGCCAACGTCCTGACTTTC

size: -
V: TRBV18
J: TRBJ2-3
D: -
CDR3: CASSPYGQGRVTDTQYF
DNA: TGTGCCAGCTCACCATACGGCCAGGGAAGGGTCACAGATACGCAGTATTTT

size: -
V: TRBV19
J: TRBJ2-3
D: TRBD2
CDR3: CASQTGLASTDTQYF
DNA: TGTGCCAGTCAGACCGGACTAGCGAGCACAGATACGCAGTATTTT

size: -
V: TRBV19
J: TRBJ2-3
D: TRBD2
CDR3: CASRVLAGRTTDTQYF
DNA: TGTGCCAGTAGGGTACTAGCGGGGCGCACCACAGATACGCAGTATTTT

size: few
V: TRBV28
J: TRBJ1-1
D: TRBD1
CDR3: CASSSDRVNTEAFF
DNA: TGTGCCAGCAGTTCTGACAGGGTGAACACTGAAGCTTTCTTT

size: -
V: TRBV15
J: TRBJ2-4
D: -
CDR3: CATSREAGVKNIQYF
DNA: TGTGCCACCAGCAGAGAAGCAGGGGTCAAAAACATTCAGTACTTC

size: -
V: TRBV3-1/TRBV3-2
J: TRBJ1-1
D: -
CDR3: CASSQVGNTEAFF
DNA: TGTGCCAGCAGCCAAGTCGGTAACACTGAAGCTTTCTTT